This T cell receptor (beta chain) was obtained from a study of blood T cell repertoires in COVID-19. The repertoire was sequenced with immunoSEQ multiplex PCR; TCRdb's copy has only in-frame clones and lacks some. The sample lists roughly 250,000 clones, more than 75% seen once, with around 3.3% in the top ten. Participants were aged about 18 to 100 years from approximately 23 US areas. CDR1 DFQATT and CDR2 SNEGSKA come from the germline V gene (reference sequence). The CDR3 consists of 11 residues. The germline V and J ends were trimmed by 5 bases and 8 bases, with 10 bases remaining between them. Sequencing was carried out using PBMCs or T cells enriched from blood (not recorded which). The clonotype originates from a woman between 40 and 55 years old with acute COVID-19. This chain connects TRBV20-1 to TRBJ2-1; D not resolved. The CDR3 coding sequence is TGCAGTGCTCCCCACGTAGATGAGCAGTTCTTC. Protein: CSAPHVDEQFF.